The 8 T cell receptor beta chains below all came from one sample that was sequenced in a study of shared clonotypes between healthy human individuals. TCRdb's table, derived via immunoSEQ multiplex PCR, lists solely in-frame clones and lacks some. The sample records roughly 2.4 million clones, roughly 95% being singletons. Sequenced sample: naive CD4+ T cells sorted from blood. Subset described: CD45RA+ positively selected. All receptors derive from a man aged 18 to 29 in good health.

The V gene is TRBV14, the J gene TRBJ2-2; D is undetermined. The CDR3 is made up of 10 amino acids. V lost 10 bases and J 6 bases, leaving 6 bases between the germline ends. Germline-derived CDR1 and CDR2 are SGHDN and FVKESK. In DNA, the CDR3 is TGTGCCACCTCAGCCGGGGAGCTGTTTTTT. It specifies CATSAGELFF.

This sequence joins TRBV9 and TRBJ2-5, with 8 positions matching TRBD2. The CDR3 is 19 amino acids. From germline, CDR1 is SGDLS and CDR2 YYNGEE. V was pared by 1 base and J by 1 base, with 15 bases of the junction left unmatched. CDR3 in amino acids: CASSVSGGLLAGFQETQYF. CDR3 bases: TGTGCCAGCAGCGTATCAGGCGGTCTGCTAGCGGGCTTCCAAGAGACCCAGTACTTC.

The J gene is TRBJ1-6, the V gene TRBV30, with D possibly TRBD1 on 6 matching bases. V lost 1 base to trimming and J lost 7 bases, with 11 bases between them. Germline V gene sequence: CDR1 GTSNPN, CDR2 SVGIG (reference sequence). The length of the CDR3 is 14 residues. The chain's CDR3 is CAWSGGGDNSPLHF. The CDR3 nucleotides are TGTGCCTGGAGTGGGGGGGGCGACAATTCACCCCTCCACTTT.

The CDR3 DNA reads TGTGCCAGTAGTACTGTTCCAGGGAACACTGAAGCTTTCTTT. Its translation is CASSTVPGNTEAFF. This chain links TRBV19 with TRBJ1-1; D gene unclear. The CDR3 spans 14 residues. Trimming left V 4 bases short and J 1 base short, with 10 bases between. CDR1 and CDR2 from the germline V gene are LNHDA and SQIVND (reference sequence).

On this clone itself: Distinct nucleotide sequences in the sample also encode this CDR3. V usage is TRBV29-1 and J usage is TRBJ1-1; TRBD1 matches 9 bases. This CDR3 spans 13 amino acids. Germline loops: CDR1 SQVTM, CDR2 ANQGSEA. Trimming cost V 6 bases and J 2 bases; bases outside gene matches: 4. Here the CDR3 reads CSVGQGVNTEAFF. CDR3 DNA sequence: TGCAGCGTGGGACAGGGAGTCAACACTGAAGCTTTCTTT.

Concerning this clone: The sample carries other DNA sequences with the same CDR3. V is TRBV7-2 and J is TRBJ2-7, with 11 positions matching TRBD2. Looked up from germline, CDR1 is SGHTA and CDR2 is FQGNSA. This CDR3 has 15 amino acids. J was trimmed by 4 bases and V by 1 base; bases with no gene match: 3. CDR3 DNA sequence: TGTGCCAGCAGCTTAGTCACTAGCGGGAGTTACGAGCAGTACTTC. It codes for CASSLVTSGSYEQYF.

The chain uses TRBV6-6 and TRBJ2-6; tentatively, D is TRBD1 (5 bases). In germline, CDR1 is MNHNY, CDR2 SVGAGI (reference sequence). The CDR3 extends over 13 amino acids. Trimming left V 6 bases short and J 6 bases short, with 9 bases between. The CDR3 reads CASSRGQANVLTF. The CDR3 nucleotides are TGTGCCAGCAGCCGCGGACAGGCCAACGTCCTGACTTTC.

Remarks on this clone: Other DNA sequences from this sample encode an identical CDR3 as well. This chain uses TRBV20-1 with TRBJ2-3; D unresolved. V lost 6 bases and J 6 bases, leaving 10 bases between the germline ends. This CDR3 has 11 residues. The germline V gene has CDR1 DFQATT and CDR2 SNEGSKA (reference sequence). The DNA of the CDR3 is TGCAGTGCCGATCTAGGGGATACGCAGTATTTT. It codes for CSADLGDTQYF.